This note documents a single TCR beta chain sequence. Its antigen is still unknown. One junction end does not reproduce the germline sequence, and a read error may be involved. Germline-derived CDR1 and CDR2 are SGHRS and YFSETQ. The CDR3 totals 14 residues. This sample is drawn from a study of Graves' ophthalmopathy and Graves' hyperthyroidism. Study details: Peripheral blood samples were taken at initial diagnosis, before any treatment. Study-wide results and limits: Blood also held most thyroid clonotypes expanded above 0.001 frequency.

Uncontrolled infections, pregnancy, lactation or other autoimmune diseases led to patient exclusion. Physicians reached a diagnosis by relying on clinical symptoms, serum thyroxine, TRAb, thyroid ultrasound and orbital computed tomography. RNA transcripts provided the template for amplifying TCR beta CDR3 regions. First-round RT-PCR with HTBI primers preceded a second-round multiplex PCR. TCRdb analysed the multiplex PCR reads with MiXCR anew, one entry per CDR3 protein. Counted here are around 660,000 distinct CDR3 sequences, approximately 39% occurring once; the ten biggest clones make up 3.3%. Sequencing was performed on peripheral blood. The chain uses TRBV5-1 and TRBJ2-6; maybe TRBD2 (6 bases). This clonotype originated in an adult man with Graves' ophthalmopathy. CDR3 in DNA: TGCGCCAGCAGCGGAGGGTTTGTGGCCTACGTCCTGACTTTC. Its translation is CASSGGFVAYVLTF.